Listed here are 29 T cell receptor beta chains from one sample, sequenced in a study of blood T cell repertoires in COVID-19. Libraries were prepared by immunoSEQ multiplex PCR; TCRdb keeps only in-frame clonotypes and omits some of them. This table has under 250,000 clones, more than 70% appearing once. Sequenced material: peripheral blood. These receptors all come from a woman of 80 years or more with COVID-19, enrolled during active disease.

The chain is built from TRBV6-5 and TRBJ1-2; TRBD1 matches at 7 bases. Losses at the gene ends were 5 bases for V and 2 bases for J; bases not matched to a gene: 2. Germline CDR1 reads MNHEY; CDR2 reads SVGAGI. The CDR3 sequence is 13 residues long. CDR3 residues: CASSLTGNYGYTF. As DNA, the CDR3 is TGTGCCAGCAGTCTGACAGGGAACTATGGCTACACCTTC.

The chain joins TRBV25-1 to TRBJ1-2; D gene uncertain. Deletions cut 6 bases from V and 0 bases from J, with 5 bases between. CDR1 is MGHDK, CDR2 SYGVNS, per germline. The CDR3 sequence is 12 residues long. The CDR3 sequence is CASSAANYGYTF. The CDR3 bases are TGTGCCAGCAGCGCGGCTAACTATGGCTACACCTTC.

The chain carries TRBV19 and TRBJ1-6, with D possibly being TRBD1 (5 bases). The length of the CDR3 is 16 residues. Germline V gene lookup returns CDR1 LNHDA and CDR2 SQIVND (reference sequence). V was clipped by 3 bases and J by 0 bases, with 9 bases between them. The CDR3 sequence is CASSIEGASYNSPLHF. The CDR3 DNA reads TGTGCCAGTAGTATCGAAGGGGCCTCCTATAATTCACCCCTCCACTTT.

As DNA, the CDR3 is TGTGCCAGCAGTGCGACAGGGGACTCCCCTATGCGGTACGAGCAGTACTTC. Translating it yields CASSATGDSPMRYEQYF. The chain has TRBV28 and TRBJ2-7; 8 nucleotides line up with TRBD1. Looked up from germline, CDR1 is MDHEN and CDR2 is SYDVKM. Trimming removed 5 bases from V and 4 bases from J; junction bases left unmatched: 16. The CDR3 loop spans 17 amino acids.

This clone was detected ten times or more. The chain uses TRBV10-2 and TRBJ2-2; tentative D call: TRBD1 (5 bases). The CDR3 is 13 amino acids. The germline V gene has CDR1 WSHSY and CDR2 SAAADI. Deletions cut 4 bases from V and 6 bases from J, with 9 bases between. In nucleotides, the CDR3 is TGCGCCAGCAGTGGACAGAAGGCCGGGGAGCTGTTTTTT. Translated, it gives CASSGQKAGELFF.

The chain carries TRBV3-1 (or the pseudogene TRBV3-2) and TRBJ2-2; 11 bases agree with TRBD2. Losses at the gene ends were 1 base for V and 1 base for J; bases not matched to a gene: 5. Germline CDR1 is LGHDT and CDR2 is YNNKEL (reference sequence). The CDR3 sequence is 18 residues long. The CDR3 coding sequence is TGTGCCAGCAGCCAAGGTTTCGGGACTAGCGGGAACACCGGGGAGCTGTTTTTT. Translated: CASSQGFGTSGNTGELFF.

CDR3 DNA sequence: TGTGCTGTACGGGGTTCGGGGAGCAATCAGCCCCAGCATTTT. Its translation is CAVRGSGSNQPQHF. The rearrangement links TRBV19 to TRBJ1-5, with unresolved D. There are 14 residues in the CDR3. CDR1 LNHDA and CDR2 SQIVND come from the germline V gene (reference sequence). Combining the CDR3 with reference TRBV19 and TRBJ1-5 gives the whole variable domain DGGITQSPKYLFRKEGQNVTLSCEQNLNHDAMYWYRQDPGQGLRLIYYSQIVNDFQKGDIAEGYSVSREKKESFPLTVTSAQKNPTAFYLCAVRGSGSNQPQHFGDGTRLSIL.

The CDR3 DNA follows: TGTGCCAGCAGTTCAACAGGGTTGGATAATTCACCCCTCCACTTT. Its translation: CASSSTGLDNSPLHF. The chain employs TRBV28 and TRBJ1-6, with D tentatively TRBD1 (6 bases). The V and J ends lost 4 bases and 5 bases respectively, with 12 bases between them. From germline, CDR1 is MDHEN and CDR2 SYDVKM. CDR3 length: 15 residues.

This chain joins TRBV5-4 and TRBJ1-1; no reliable D call. CDR3 size: 14 residues. Trimming removed 1 base from V and 1 base from J, with 8 bases in between. Germline lookup yields CDR1 SGHNT and CDR2 YYREEE (reference sequence). DNA for the CDR3: TGTGCCAGCAGCTTGAACAGTGGGAACACTGAAGCTTTCTTT. This encodes CASSLNSGNTEAFF.

The genes are TRBV20-1 and TRBJ1-1, with 9 bases that match TRBD1. V shed 5 bases and J 9 bases; nucleotides not matched to a gene: 4. CDR3 length equals 11 residues. CDR1 is DFQATT and CDR2 is SNEGSKA in the germline V gene (reference sequence). CDR3 coding DNA: TGCAGTGCTGGGGGACAGGGACAAGCTTTCTTT. Protein product: CSAGGQGQAFF.

The chain is built from TRBV18 and TRBJ2-1, with 13 positions matching TRBD2. The CDR3 loop spans 18 amino acids. The V segment lost 3 bases and the J segment 0 bases; nucleotides outside the gene matches: 5. From germline, CDR1 is KGHSH and CDR2 LQKENI. Here the CDR3 reads CASSPGLAGSSSYNEQFF. CDR3 nucleotide sequence: TGTGCCAGCTCACCGGGACTAGCGGGATCTAGCTCCTACAATGAGCAGTTCTTC. The full variable domain, its missing parts supplied by reference TRBV18 and TRBJ2-1, is NAGVMQNPRHLVRRRGQEARLRCSPMKGHSHVYWYRQLPEEGLKFMVYLQKENIIDESGMPKERFSAEFPKEGPSILRIQQVVRGDSAAYFCASSPGLAGSSSYNEQFFGPGTRLTVL.

The genes are TRBV19 and TRBJ1-5; D is unclear. The germline V and J ends were trimmed by 3 bases and 4 bases, with 16 bases remaining between them. The CDR3 totals 16 residues. CDR1 LNHDA and CDR2 SQIVND come from the germline V gene (reference sequence). The CDR3 is CASSIPPGKWNQPQHF. For the CDR3, the DNA is TGTGCCAGTAGTATCCCACCAGGAAAGTGGAATCAGCCCCAGCATTTT.

The genes are TRBV29-1 and TRBJ1-5, with 9 bases matching TRBD1. The CDR3 is 14 residues long. Germline V gene sequence: CDR1 SQVTM, CDR2 ANQGSEA. J gave up 1 base and V 7 bases, and 5 bases lay outside the gene matches. Written as DNA, the CDR3 is TGCAGCGCCCAGACAGGGGGAAGCAATCAGCCCCAGCATTTT. It translates to CSAQTGGSNQPQHF.

The CDR3 DNA sequence: TGTGCCAGCAGCTTACAGGGAGGGGAGAACTATGGCTACACCTTC. Amino acid sequence: CASSLQGGENYGYTF. J is TRBJ1-2 and V is TRBV7-2, with D maybe TRBD1 (5 bases). The CDR3 covers 15 residues. Deletions cut 2 bases from V and 2 bases from J, with 12 bases between. The germline V gene has CDR1 SGHTA and CDR2 FQGNSA.

This clone was observed a single time. V usage is TRBV11-3 and J usage is TRBJ2-5; 11 bases are a match to TRBD2. With V trimmed by 1 base and J by 4 bases, 5 bases remained unmatched. The CDR3 consists of 16 residues. The V gene's germline CDR1 is SGHNT and CDR2 YENEEA. In DNA, the CDR3 is TGTGCCAGCAGCTTAGGTAGCGGGGGGGCCGGAGAGACCCAGTACTTC. It specifies CASSLGSGGAGETQYF.

This clone was picked up one time. This rearrangement joins TRBV5-4 to TRBJ2-7; 9 bases are shared with TRBD1. Germline values: CDR1 SGHNT, CDR2 YYREEE (reference sequence). This CDR3 has 14 residues. The trim removed 3 bases at V and 0 bases at J, leaving 1 base unmatched. CDR3 nucleotide sequence: TGTGCCAGCAGCTCACAGGGGGCCTCCTACGAGCAGTACTTC. As protein: CASSSQGASYEQYF.

The gene calls are TRBV18 and TRBJ1-5, with 9 bases matching TRBD1. With V trimmed by 5 bases and J by 4 bases, 3 bases remained unmatched. Per germline, CDR1 KGHSH and CDR2 LQKENI. This CDR3 comprises 14 residues. The CDR3 spells CASSSGTGNQPQHF. Written as DNA, the CDR3 is TGTGCCAGCTCATCTGGGACAGGGAATCAGCCCCAGCATTTT.

As regards this clone: The sample carries other DNA sequences with the same CDR3. The CDR3 here is CASSLGLAGAQETQYF. CDR3 nucleotide sequence: TGTGCCAGCAGCCTGGGACTAGCGGGGGCCCAAGAGACCCAGTACTTC. The chain is built from TRBV7-2 and TRBJ2-5; 14 nucleotides match TRBD2. The J segment lost 1 base and the V segment lost 5 bases, leaving 3 bases of the junction unmatched. From germline, CDR1 is SGHTA and CDR2 FQGNSA. This CDR3 contains 16 residues.

V is TRBV6-1 and J is TRBJ2-7; 11 bases are shared with TRBD1. Germline CDR1 is MNHNS and CDR2 is SASEGT. The CDR3 spans 11 residues. The CDR3 DNA follows: TGTGCCAGCAGTGAAGGGACAGGGGGCCACGTC. This encodes CASSEGTGGHV.

CDR3 residues: CASSPAGLKQETQYF. CDR3 sequence (DNA): TGTGCCAGCTCACCAGCGGGGCTAAAACAAGAGACCCAGTACTTC. V usage is TRBV18 and J usage is TRBJ2-5; TRBD2 is a possible D gene (6 bases). Germline loops: CDR1 KGHSH, CDR2 LQKENI. Trimming removed 2 bases at V and 2 bases at J, with 12 bases between. This CDR3 contains 15 residues.

This clone came up once. CDR3 sequence (DNA): TGTGCCATCAGTCCACAGGGAAACAATCAGCCCCAGCATTTT. Amino acids: CAISPQGNNQPQHF. The J gene is TRBJ1-5, the V gene TRBV10-3; weak D call: TRBD1 (6 bases). The CDR3 extends over 14 amino acids. V was trimmed by 5 bases and J by 3 bases, leaving 11 bases between them. Germline CDR1 ENHRY, CDR2 SYGVKD.

The rearrangement joins TRBV2 to TRBJ1-1; 7 bases align to TRBD1. The CDR3 runs to 13 residues. Germline V CDR1 and CDR2: SNHLY, FYNNEI. J gave up 5 bases and V 7 bases, and 7 bases lay outside the gene matches. The CDR3 nucleotides read TGTGCCAGCATGACCCAGGGGGGTACTGAAGCTTTCTTT. This codes for CASMTQGGTEAFF.

This chain links TRBV6-1 with TRBJ2-4; D possibly corresponds to TRBD2 (7 bases). Germline-derived CDR1 and CDR2 are MNHNS and SASEGT. The CDR3 is 19 residues long. V shed 2 bases and J shed 1 base, with 21 bases lying between them. CDR3 sequence reads: CASSELGGAVDRAKNIQYF. As DNA, the CDR3 is TGTGCCAGCAGTGAATTAGGGGGGGCCGTAGATCGTGCCAAAAACATTCAGTACTTC.

The chain has TRBV19 and TRBJ1-5, with 9 bases identical to TRBD1. This CDR3 has 15 residues. The J segment lost 2 bases and the V segment lost 4 bases, leaving 3 bases of the junction unmatched. Per germline, CDR1 LNHDA and CDR2 SQIVND (reference sequence). CDR3 coding DNA: TGTGCCAGTAGTAGGGGACAGGGTGGCAATCAGCCCCAGCATTTT. Protein product: CASSRGQGGNQPQHF.

On this clone itself: Other DNA sequences in this specimen translate into the identical CDR3. This CDR3 reads CASRRNQPQHF. In DNA, the CDR3 is TGTGCCAGCAGGAGGAATCAGCCCCAGCATTTT. The genes are TRBV28 and TRBJ1-5, with D unresolved. Per germline, CDR1 MDHEN and CDR2 SYDVKM. Trimming took 6 bases from V and 4 from J, leaving 4 bases between them. This CDR3 has 11 amino acids.

This rearrangement joins TRBV4-1 to TRBJ1-2; 7 positions agree with TRBD1. Trimming at V came to 4 bases and at J to 3 bases, leaving 8 bases not matched to a gene. The CDR3 covers 15 residues. Germline loops: CDR1 MGHRA, CDR2 YSYEKL. The CDR3 DNA is TGCGCCAGCAGCCCAACGACAGGGCAGTACTATGGCTACACCTTC. This sequence encodes CASSPTTGQYYGYTF.

This clone has just one count. The rearrangement joins TRBV28 to TRBJ2-5; a possible D gene is TRBD1 (5 bases). The CDR3 loop spans 13 amino acids. Trimming removed 6 bases from V and 2 bases from J, with 10 bases in between. CDR1 and CDR2 from the germline V gene are MDHEN and SYDVKM. CDR3 protein: CASRDQGQETQYF. The CDR3 nucleotides read TGTGCCAGCAGAGACCAGGGACAAGAGACCCAGTACTTC.

The rearrangement uses TRBV5-1 and TRBJ2-7; D not certain. The CDR3 is made up of 13 amino acids. The germline V gene encodes CDR1 SGHRS and CDR2 YFSETQ. The V gene lost 5 bases and the J gene lost 5 bases, with 14 bases spanning the gap. CDR3 in amino acids: CASRRSPGDEQYV. CDR3 bases: TGCGCCAGCAGACGGTCACCTGGAGACGAGCAGTACGTC.

This clone was detected only a few times. This chain links TRBV21-1 with TRBJ2-3; TRBD2, the table's D call, was not compared with the DNA. TRBV21-1 is reported as a pseudogene. The CDR3 runs 16 residues. The CDR3 bases are TGTGCCAGCACTCCGAGGCCTAGCGGCAGCACAGATACGCAGTATTTT. Protein product: CASTPRPSGSTDTQYF.